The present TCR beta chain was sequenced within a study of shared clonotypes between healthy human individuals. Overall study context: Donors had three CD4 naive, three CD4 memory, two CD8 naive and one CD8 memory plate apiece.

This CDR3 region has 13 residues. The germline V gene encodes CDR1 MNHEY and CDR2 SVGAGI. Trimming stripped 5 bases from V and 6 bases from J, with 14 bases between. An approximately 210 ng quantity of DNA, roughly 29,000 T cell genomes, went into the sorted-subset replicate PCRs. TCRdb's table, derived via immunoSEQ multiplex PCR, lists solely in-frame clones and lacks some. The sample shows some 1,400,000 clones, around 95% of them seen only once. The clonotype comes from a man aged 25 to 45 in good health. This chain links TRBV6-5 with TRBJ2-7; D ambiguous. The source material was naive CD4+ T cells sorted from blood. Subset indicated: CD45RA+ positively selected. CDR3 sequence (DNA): TGTGCCAGCAGTAGCCAAAGGATGTCCGAGCAGTACTTC. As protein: CASSSQRMSEQYF.